What follows describes a single T cell receptor (beta chain). What it recognizes is unknown. This sample stems from a study of cytomegalovirus exposure and HLA in healthy donors. Study-level results: There were some public TCRs occurring in many donors, but most TCR sequences were rare. The study listed 150 to 200 cytomegalovirus-associated TCR beta chains.

Germline loops: CDR1 SGHRS, CDR2 YFSETQ. The CDR3 sequence is 13 residues long. Trimming at V came to 3 bases and at J to 6 bases, leaving 6 bases not matched to a gene. Clones were read by immunoSEQ multiplex PCR, and TCRdb kept only the in-frame ones, dropping some. The sample shows 95,000 to 150,000 clones, roughly 84% of them seen only once. The chain couples TRBV5-1 to TRBJ2-7, with 7 bases matching TRBD1. Material: PBMCs. The source of this sequence is a woman in her 30s in good health and CMV-seronegative. CDR3 in amino acids: CASSSTGAFEQYF. As DNA, the CDR3 is TGCGCCAGCAGCTCAACAGGGGCGTTCGAGCAGTACTTC. Supplemented by reference TRBV5-1 and TRBJ2-7, the full variable domain reads KAGVTQTPRYLIKTRGQQVTLSCSPISGHRSVSWYQQTPGQGLQFLFEYFSETQRNKGNFPGRFSGRQFSNSRSEMNVSTLELGDSALYLCASSSTGAFEQYFGPGTRLTVT.